Below, 28 T cell receptor beta chains from the same sample are listed, as sequenced in a study of T cell clonality in common variable immunodeficiency (dated by TCRdb to about 2015). Findings and caveats that apply to the study as a whole: Fewer deletions and N-nucleotide insertions were reportedly observed in CVID TCRbeta sequences, and highly modified clones with 13 or more V deletions were reportedly absent from CVID TCRbeta sequences.

The receptor library was made with the immunoSEQ multiplex PCR assay. Sourced from immuneACCESS, this table was stored by TCRdb with only in-frame sequences that have V and J called. A share of the clones is absent; for the studies checked, an unresolved V gene accounts for under half, and the remainder has no known explanation. This sample shows just under 5,500 clones, and none of them turns up only once. Around 14% of the sample goes to the ten largest clones. These TCRs are of unknown antigen specificity. Sequencing was performed on peripheral blood mononuclear cells. These receptors came from a human donor with common variable immunodeficiency.

This clone has only a few counts. The CDR3 sequence: CASSPGTGSFNEQFF. Partial CDR3 DNA: TGTGCCAGCTCACCCGGGACAGGGAGCTTCAATGAG. J is TRBJ2-1 and V is TRBV18; 9 nucleotides match TRBD1. The read ends 3 residues early relative to the CDR3; the germline J gene fills the gap. CDR1 and CDR2 (germline): KGHSH, LQKENI. The CDR3 sequence is 15 residues long. Trimming took 3 bases from V and 6 from J; bases not matched to a gene: 6. Full variable domain (remainder filled in from reference TRBV18 and TRBJ2-1): NAGVMQNPRHLVRRRGQEARLRCSPMKGHSHVYWYRQLPEEGLKFMVYLQKENIIDESGMPKERFSAEFPKEGPSILRIQQVVRGDSAAYFCASSPGTGSFNEQFFGPGTRLTVL.

On this clone: The CDR3 end is not reached by the read, which stops 3 residues before it; the germline J gene fills it in. The rearrangement joins TRBV6-1 to TRBJ1-1, with unresolved D. The CDR3 extends over 13 amino acids. The germline V gene has CDR1 MNHNS and CDR2 SASEGT. V dropped 2 bases and J dropped 1 base, with 5 bases sitting between them. The sequenced CDR3 bases are TGTGCCAGCAGTGAATTGGCGAACACTGAA. Protein sequence: CASSELANTE. The CDR3, in full, reads CASSELANTEAFF.

Relative to its sample, this clone is medium-sized. The read ends 3 residues shy of where the CDR3 ends; the end is completed using the germline J gene. This sequence joins TRBV15 and TRBJ1-5; D possibly corresponds to TRBD1 (6 bases). This CDR3 region has 13 residues. V lost 8 bases and J lost 6, with 14 bases in between. Germline CDR1 is LNHNV and CDR2 is YYDKDF (reference sequence). The CDR3 spells CATHAGDGQPQHF. CDR3 bases read: TGTGCCACCCATGCAGGGGATGGTCAGCCC.

This clone is labeled medium-sized. The read halts 3 residues ahead of the CDR3 end, with the missing end drawn from the germline J gene. V usage is TRBV11-2 and J usage is TRBJ2-2, with no clear D. Trimming pared 1 base from V and 0 bases from J, leaving 6 bases between. CDR1 and CDR2 (germline): SGHAT, FQNNGV. The CDR3 is made up of 15 amino acids. The sequenced part of the CDR3 DNA is TGTGCCAGCAGCTTAGGGCGGCCGAACACCGGGGAG. It encodes CASSLGRPNTGE. In full, the CDR3 is CASSLGRPNTGELFF.

The sample holds many counts of this clone. The covered CDR3 bases are TGTGCCAGTAGTATAGTGGGCAGGGGGCATAATCAGCCC. This encodes CASSIVGRGHNQP. The whole CDR3 reads CASSIVGRGHNQPQHF. The rearrangement uses TRBV19 and TRBJ1-5; 8 bases fit TRBD1. The read falls 3 residues short of the CDR3 end, and the missing part is taken from the germline J gene. The CDR3 sequence is 16 residues long. The germline V gene has CDR1 LNHDA and CDR2 SQIVND (reference sequence). V lost 1 base, J lost 4 bases, and 6 bases stayed unmatched.

To note about this clone: The read falls 3 residues short of the CDR3 end, and the missing part is taken from the germline J gene. The chain employs TRBV7-2 and TRBJ2-1; 7 bases map to TRBD2. CDR1 and CDR2 (germline): SGHTA, FQGNSA. The V segment lost 0 bases and the J segment 9 bases; nucleotides outside the gene matches: 5. CDR3 length: 14 amino acids. This chain's CDR3 is CASSLAREIVEQFF. The covered CDR3 bases are TGTGCCAGCAGCTTAGCGCGGGAGATCGTTGAG.

This clone has more than one count but fewer than ten. CDR3 residues: CASSLVLDEQYF. The sequenced part of the CDR3 DNA is TGTGCCAGCAGCTTAGTCTTAGACGAG. The chain recombines TRBV13 with TRBJ2-7; D gene ambiguous. The read terminates 3 residues before the CDR3 end, so the remaining end is supplied by the germline J gene. The CDR3 extends over 12 amino acids. Trimming stripped 1 base from V and 5 bases from J, with 6 bases between. Germline CDR1 reads PRHDT; CDR2 reads FYEKMQ (reference sequence).

This clone has ten or more counts. The CDR3 end falls 3 residues outside the read, so it is completed with the germline J gene. The V call is TRBV7-2, the J call TRBJ2-7, with D uncertain. The V end was cut by 1 base, the J end by 5 bases, with 12 bases between. Germline values: CDR1 SGHTA, CDR2 FQGNSA. CDR3 size: 14 residues. The DNA read from the CDR3 is TGTGCCAGCAGCTTAGACGGTCCCTACGACGAG. Amino acids: CASSLDGPYDE. The CDR3, in full, reads CASSLDGPYDEQYF.

As to this clone: The CDR3 goes on 3 residues after the read ends, and that part is filled in from the germline J gene. This chain links TRBV13 with TRBJ2-1; D is ambiguous. Trimming stripped 5 bases from V and 4 bases from J, with 3 bases between. This CDR3 spans 11 amino acids. Germline assignment: CDR1 PRHDT and CDR2 FYEKMQ (reference sequence). The CDR3 spells CASSVYNEQFF. Partial CDR3 DNA: TGTGCCAGCAGCGTATACAATGAG.

A word on this clone: The CDR3 goes on 3 residues after the read ends, and that part is filled in from the germline J gene. This chain links TRBV19 with TRBJ1-1; D gene unclear. V gave up 3 bases and J gave up 0 bases, with 8 bases separating them. Germline-derived CDR1 and CDR2 are LNHDA and SQIVND (reference sequence). CDR3 size: 14 residues. The CDR3 is CASSMPGVNTEAFF. The CDR3 DNA, read in part, is TGTGCCAGTAGTATGCCAGGTGTGAACACTGAA.

As for this clone: Read coverage stops 3 residues before the CDR3 terminus; the germline J gene supplies the remainder. The rearrangement joins TRBV7-9 to TRBJ2-7, with TRBD2 matching 10 bases. The CDR3 covers 15 residues. In germline, CDR1 is SEHNR, CDR2 FQNEAQ (reference sequence). Germline trimming cut 2 bases from V and 5 bases from J; bases unmatched to any gene: 6. The sequenced CDR3 bases are TGTGCCAGCAGCTTAAGCGGGACTAGCGAAGACGAG. This codes for CASSLSGTSEDE. The whole CDR3 sequence reads CASSLSGTSEDEQYF.

To note about this clone: Read sequence stops 3 residues before the CDR3 end, and the germline J gene provides the missing end. The V gene is TRBV19, the J gene TRBJ1-5, with 9 bases fitting TRBD1. The V segment lost 4 bases and the J segment 9 bases; nucleotides outside the gene matches: 7. This CDR3 region has 14 residues. Per germline, CDR1 LNHDA and CDR2 SQIVND (reference sequence). The chain's CDR3 is CASSTDRGGWPQHF. The CDR3 bases that were read are TGTGCCAGTAGTACGGACAGGGGAGGATGGCCC.

This clone was detected a few times. Read sequence stops 3 residues before the CDR3 end, and the germline J gene provides the missing end. This sample includes further DNA sequences coding for the same CDR3. This chain connects TRBV2 to TRBJ2-2; D remains unclear. The germline CDR1 and CDR2 sequences are SNHLY and FYNNEI. CDR3 length: 14 residues. Trimming took 3 bases from V and 1 from J, leaving 6 bases between them. The CDR3 is CASSDRVNTGELFF. The CDR3 DNA, read in part, is TGTGCCAGCAGTGATCGGGTGAACACCGGGGAG.

This clone has a handful of counts. CDR3 amino acids: CASSAPDGVYEQYF. The part of the CDR3 DNA that was read is TGTGCCAGCAGCGCCCCGGACGGGGTCTACGAG. V gene TRBV5-6 combines with J gene TRBJ2-7, with a tentative D call TRBD2 (5 bases). The CDR3 goes on 3 residues after the read ends, and that part is filled in from the germline J gene. Looked up from germline, CDR1 is SGHDT and CDR2 is YYEEEE. This CDR3 comprises 14 residues. V was pared by 4 bases and J by 3 bases, with 14 bases between.

This clone has only a few counts. The sequence runs out 3 residues before the end of the CDR3; the remainder is reconstructed from the germline J gene. The chain combines TRBV18 with TRBJ2-1, with TRBD1 matching over 10 bases. This CDR3 spans 15 amino acids. Germline loops: CDR1 KGHSH, CDR2 LQKENI. The trim removed 5 bases at V and 3 bases at J, leaving 4 bases unmatched. The CDR3 bases that were read are TGTGCCAGCTCAGTGGGGACAGGGGTCTACAATGAG. It translates to CASSVGTGVYNE. The full CDR3 protein is CASSVGTGVYNEQFF.

In this sample, this clone turned up a few times. The read terminates 3 residues before the CDR3 end, so the remaining end is supplied by the germline J gene. The rearrangement joins TRBV6-2 or TRBV6-3 to TRBJ2-1, with 7 bases identical to TRBD2. CDR1 MNHEY and CDR2 SVGEGT come from the germline V gene. J was trimmed by 4 bases and V by 2 bases; bases with no gene match: 5. The CDR3 loop spans 15 amino acids. CDR3 protein: CASSYMGGKYNEQFF. The DNA read from the CDR3 is TGTGCCAGCAGTTACATGGGGGGGAAATACAATGAG.

Of note for this clone: The missing CDR3 end, 3 residues past where the read stops, is filled in from the germline J gene. V gene TRBV5-1 combines with J gene TRBJ2-7; 9 nucleotides line up with TRBD1. Trimming cost V 3 bases and J 2 bases; bases outside gene matches: 6. Germline CDR1 SGHRS, CDR2 YFSETQ. CDR3 length: 15 amino acids. The sequenced part of the CDR3 DNA is TGCGCCAGCAGCTCATCCGGGACAGGGCCCTACGAG. Amino acid sequence: CASSSSGTGPYE. The full CDR3 protein is CASSSSGTGPYEQYF. The full variable domain, with the rest looked up from reference TRBV5-1 and TRBJ2-7, is KAGVTQTPRYLIKTRGQQVTLSCSPISGHRSVSWYQQTPGQGLQFLFEYFSETQRNKGNFPGRFSGRQFSNSRSEMNVSTLELGDSALYLCASSSSGTGPYEQYFGPGTRLTVT.

In regard to this clone: Read coverage stops 3 residues before the CDR3 terminus; the germline J gene supplies the remainder. This rearrangement joins TRBV6-2 or TRBV6-3 to TRBJ2-7; 8 positions match TRBD1. The V gene end was trimmed by 4 bases and the J gene end by 2 bases; junction bases not matched to a gene: 4. The CDR3 length is 14 residues. CDR1 MNHEY and CDR2 SVGEGT come from the germline V gene. CDR3 sequence reads: CASSLTGETYEQYF. CDR3 bases read: TGTGCCAGCAGTTTGACAGGGGAAACCTACGAG.

On this clone itself: The CDR3 extends 3 residues past the end of the read, so its final part is completed from the germline J gene. The V and J genes are TRBV7-8 and TRBJ1-5; D perhaps matches TRBD1 (6 bases). V was cut by 1 base and J by 0 bases, with 7 bases left in between. Per the germline V gene, CDR1 is SGHVS and CDR2 is FQNEAQ. The CDR3 is made up of 15 amino acids. The CDR3 region is CASSLEDSSNQPQHF. The covered CDR3 bases are TGTGCCAGCAGCTTAGAGGACAGTAGCAATCAGCCC.

This clone has a handful of counts. The CDR3 goes on 3 residues after the read ends, and that part is filled in from the germline J gene. The chain carries TRBV19 and TRBJ2-7; TRBD1 matches 7 bases. This CDR3 spans 14 amino acids. With V trimmed by 3 bases and J by 2 bases, 4 bases remained unmatched. Per germline, CDR1 LNHDA and CDR2 SQIVND (reference sequence). CDR3 bases read: TGTGCCAGTAGTATGCGACAGGGTCCCTACGAG. Protein sequence: CASSMRQGPYE. The entire CDR3 reads CASSMRQGPYEQYF. Full variable domain (missing parts from reference TRBV19 and TRBJ2-7): DGGITQSPKYLFRKEGQNVTLSCEQNLNHDAMYWYRQDPGQGLRLIYYSQIVNDFQKGDIAEGYSVSREKKESFPLTVTSAQKNPTAFYLCASSMRQGPYEQYFGPGTRLTVT.

This clone has only a few counts. The CDR3 loop reads CASSPDSDEQYF. CDR3 bases read: TGTGCCAGCAGCCCTGACAGCGACGAG. V gene TRBV7-2 combines with J gene TRBJ2-7, with D tentatively TRBD1 (5 bases). The CDR3 end lies 3 residues beyond the end of the read and is filled in from the germline J gene. Per the germline V gene, CDR1 is SGHTA and CDR2 is FQGNSA. V was clipped by 5 bases and J by 5 bases, with 10 bases between them. The length of the CDR3 is 12 residues. Filled out from reference TRBV7-2 and TRBJ2-7, the complete variable domain reads GAGVSQSPSNKVTEKGKDVELRCDPISGHTALYWYRQSLGQGLEFLIYFQGNSAPDKSGLPSDRFSAERTGGSVSTLTIQRTQQEDSAVYLCASSPDSDEQYFGPGTRLTVT.

Relative to its sample, this clone is medium-sized. The CDR3 extends 3 residues past the end of the read, so its final part is completed from the germline J gene. The chain employs TRBV5-6 and TRBJ2-4; D gene uncertain. Germline loops: CDR1 SGHDT, CDR2 YYEEEE. This CDR3 is built from 13 residues. V was pared by 5 bases and J by 0 bases, with 6 bases between. CDR3 in amino acids: CASRYKAKNIQYF. The DNA read from the CDR3 is TGTGCCAGCAGATATAAAGCCAAAAACATT.

This clone rates as medium-sized. The observed sequence ends 3 residues before the CDR3 terminus, with the missing tail filled in from the germline J gene. The V call is TRBV29-1, the J call TRBJ2-2, with TRBD2 matching 7 bases. V trimming: 5 bases; J trimming: 3 bases; junction bases outside the gene matches: 6. Germline CDR1 is SQVTM and CDR2 is ANQGSEA. The CDR3 length is 14 residues. CDR3 protein: CSVLLAGHTGELFF. The CDR3 bases that were read are TGCAGCGTTTTATTAGCGGGTCACACCGGGGAG.

This clone was seen at least ten times. Sequencing ends 3 residues short of the CDR3 end; the germline J gene provides the rest. This rearrangement joins TRBV7-9 to TRBJ2-3, with no clear D. V gave up 2 bases and J gave up 0 bases, with 9 bases separating them. CDR1 and CDR2 (germline): SEHNR, FQNEAQ (reference sequence). This CDR3 contains 15 residues. CDR3 bases read: TGTGCCAGCAGCTTAACAGTTTCTAGCACAGATACG. As protein: CASSLTVSSTDT. The full CDR3 is CASSLTVSSTDTQYF.

On this clone: The read falls 3 residues short of the CDR3 end, and the missing part is taken from the germline J gene. The rearrangement joins TRBV5-1 to TRBJ1-5; possibly TRBD1 for D (6 bases). The CDR3 runs to 15 residues. Trimming shortened V by 0 bases and J by 5 bases, and 12 bases separated the two germline ends. CDR1 is SGHRS and CDR2 is YFSETQ in the germline V gene. The sequenced part of the CDR3 DNA is TGCGCCAGCAGCTTGGATCCAGGGGCCCATCAGCCC. This sequence encodes CASSLDPGAHQP. The entire CDR3 reads CASSLDPGAHQPQHF.

To note about this clone: The sequence runs out 3 residues before the end of the CDR3; the remainder is reconstructed from the germline J gene. This rearrangement joins TRBV6-1 to TRBJ2-3; 7 bases agree with TRBD1. After removal of 3 bases from V and 1 base from J, the junction contained 4 bases not matched to a gene. The CDR3 contains 15 residues. CDR1 MNHNS and CDR2 SASEGT come from the germline V gene. The DNA read from the CDR3 is TGTGCCAGCAGTGACCGACAGGGTGGCACAGATACG. It translates to CASSDRQGGTDT. The whole CDR3 is CASSDRQGGTDTQYF.

In its sample, this clone is medium-sized (0.01 to 0.1%). Read coverage stops 3 residues before the CDR3 terminus; the germline J gene supplies the remainder. The chain carries TRBV7-8 and TRBJ2-5, with a weak D call TRBD1 (7 bases). The V and J ends lost 0 bases and 4 bases respectively, with 15 bases between them. Germline V gene lookup returns CDR1 SGHVS and CDR2 FQNEAQ. This CDR3 has 16 residues. The CDR3 spells CASSLAEQGGGETQYF. Partial CDR3 DNA: TGTGCCAGCAGCTTAGCGGAGCAGGGGGGAGGAGAGACC.

CDR3 protein: CASRVLAGFQETQYF. Partial CDR3 DNA: TGTGCCAGCAGGGTATTAGCGGGGTTCCAAGAGACC. The chain carries TRBV5-6 and TRBJ2-5, with 8 bases identical to TRBD2. The read ends 3 residues before the CDR3 terminus; that terminus is restored from the germline J gene. The CDR3 loop spans 15 amino acids. The trim removed 5 bases at V and 1 base at J, leaving 7 bases unmatched. The V gene's germline CDR1 is SGHDT and CDR2 YYEEEE. Using reference TRBV5-6 and TRBJ2-5 for the parts outside the CDR3, the full variable domain is DAGVTQSPTHLIKTRGQQVTLRCSPKSGHDTVSWYQQALGQGPQFIFQYYEEEERQRGNFPDRFSGHQFPNYSSELNVNALLLGDSALYLCASRVLAGFQETQYFGPGTRLLVL.